Listed below are T cell receptor beta chains from one sample, sequenced in a study of T cells in Graves' hyperthyroidism and ophthalmopathy. Each CDR3 protein is one row after TCRdb ran MiXCR on the multiplex PCR reads. The sample lists hundreds of thousands of distinct CDR3 sequences, 38% occurring once. Sequencing was done on a sample of blood. The source is a man aged 18 to 30 with Graves' hyperthyroidism. The CDR3 runs from the conserved cysteine through the conserved F or W. The D gene is left open where the match is weak. Rows give clone size only sometimes, using once, few, many, or a class for an expanded clone.

j_call,clone_size,v_call,d_call,cdr3_nt,cdr3_aa
TRBJ1-4,few,TRBV12-3/TRBV12-4,NA,TGTGCCAGCAGTCGGGAGGACGGAGAAAAACTGTTTTTT,CASSREDGEKLFF
TRBJ2-7,few,TRBV20-1,NA,TGCAGTGTCAAAAACACTAGATCCTACGAGCAGTACTTC,CSVKNTRSYEQYF
TRBJ1-5,few,TRBV12-3/TRBV12-4,NA,TGTGCCAGCACCCCCAATGGCAGGCACGTTAATCAGCCCCAGCATTTT,CASTPNGRHVNQPQHF
TRBJ2-5,few,TRBV10-2,TRBD2,TGTGCCAGCAGCACCGGAGCGGGAGCGGTCGGAGAGACCCAGTACTTC,CASSTGAGAVGETQYF
TRBJ2-7,NA,TRBV2,NA,TGTGCCAGCAAATGGCAGGGGCTCTCCTACGAGCAGTACTTC,CASKWQGLSYEQYF
TRBJ2-1,once,TRBV7-6,NA,TGTGCCAGCAGGGCTAACAATGAGCAGTTCTTC,CASRANNEQFF
TRBJ1-5,many,TRBV7-8,NA,TGTGCCAGCAGCTTCCTGGAGGGCAATCAGCCCCAGCATTTT,CASSFLEGNQPQHF
TRBJ1-1,many,TRBV7-3,NA,TGTGCCAGCAGCTTAACCTCCGGGGCCACTGAAGCTTTCTTT,CASSLTSGATEAFF
TRBJ2-2,few,TRBV20-1,TRBD2,TGCAGTGCTAGAGATCCACTAGCGGAGGACACCGGGGAGCTGTTTTTT,CSARDPLAEDTGELFF
TRBJ2-7,NA,TRBV9,NA,TGTGCCAGCAGCGCACAGGGTAGTCGCCACGAGCAGTACTTC,CASSAQGSRHEQYF
TRBJ2-7,NA,TRBV13,TRBD1,TGTGCCAGCAGCCTAGACAGGGAAGGGTCCTACGAGCAGTACTTC,CASSLDREGSYEQYF
TRBJ2-2,many,TRBV12-3/TRBV12-4,NA,TGTGCCAGCAGCTTTAGGGGAGAACTGTTTTTT,CASSFRGELFF
TRBJ1-3,NA,TRBV7-2,NA,TGTGCCAGCAGTTCTAGCGTGGGATATGGAAACACCATATATTTT,CASSSSVGYGNTIYF
TRBJ2-7,few,TRBV7-3,TRBD2,TGTGCCAGCAGCCCGACTAGCGGGAGGGTCCACGAGCAGTACTTC,CASSPTSGRVHEQYF
TRBJ2-3,NA,TRBV15,NA,TGTGCCACCACAAGGGAAGGTGCAGATACGCAGTATTTT,CATTREGADTQYF
TRBJ2-7,few,TRBV7-8,NA,TGTGCCAGCAGCTTAGCGCTGGACATAACCTACGAGCAGTACTTC,CASSLALDITYEQYF